What follows describes a single T cell receptor (beta chain). This specimen belongs to a study of blood T cell repertoires in COVID-19. At the level of the study: Samples of COVID-19 (acute and convalescent) were obtained from the United States, Italy and Spain. In each case, the material was cDNA or gDNA derived from T cells, B-cell-depleted T cells, or PBMCs.

In the source study's methods: The authors estimated nucleated cell counts from reference gene primer amplification. TCRdb keeps only in-frame clones here, not all; method: immunoSEQ multiplex PCR. D and trimming come from the DNA, and the V and J calls and clone size come from that table. This table holds approximately 12,000 clones, 83% found once. CDR1 and CDR2 (germline): GTSNPN, SVGIG (reference sequence). V lost 5 bases and J lost 5, with 15 bases in between. The length of the CDR3 is 14 residues. The chain joins TRBV30 to TRBJ1-4, with D possibly TRBD1 on 6 matching bases. This sequence was found in a middle-aged man with active or convalescent COVID-19. Sequencing was done on a sample of peripheral blood. The chain's CDR3 is CAWDKTGSNEKLFF. The CDR3 DNA follows: TGTGCCTGGGATAAGACAGGTTCCAATGAAAAACTGTTTTTT. The whole variable domain, remainder taken from reference TRBV30 and TRBJ1-4, is SQTIHQWPATLVQPVGSPLSLECTVEGTSNPNLYWYRQAAGRGLQLLFYSVGIGQISSEVPQNLSASRPQDRQFILSSKKLLLSDSGFYLCAWDKTGSNEKLFFGSGTQLSVL.